The rows below give T cell receptor beta chains drawn from one sample of a study of T cell repertoires in cytomegalovirus infection. No cognate antigen is known for these TCRs. TCRdb analysed the reads with MiXCR anew, one entry per CDR3 protein. The data contain around 95,000 distinct CDR3 sequences, approximately 32% of them singletons. The source was CD8+ T cells from cultured PBMCs, collected from culture after CMV antigen stimulation. The receptors derive from a human donor in good health (CMV status not recorded). Some clones in this sample may be carry-over from other donors' samples. CDR3s leave out the opening cysteine and the closing phenylalanine or tryptophan.

v_call cdr3_aa
TRBV7-2 ASSLATGGPDEQF
TRBV19 ASSRAPLGNQPQH
TRBV7-2 ASSLGGLETQY
TRBV11-2 ASSLGTGGETQY
TRBV2 ASRKISGSTDTQY
TRBV15 ATSRDQGDAVDTQY
TRBV19 ASSWDSIYGYT
TRBV7-6 ASSLGTGTLYGYT
TRBV12-3/TRBV12-4 ASSPGQAPDT
TRBV7-9 ASTSWTDTQY
TRBV2 ASSGEQGGETQY
TRBV18 ASSQSGTGGYEQY
TRBV5-1 ASSLAGQGVSSYNEQF
TRBV7-6 ASQRSSEYQETQY
TRBV12-3/TRBV12-4 ASSSFRGGTDTQY
TRBV20-1 SARDGVVEQY
TRBV27 ASSRSGANQPQH
TRBV27 ASSTTYEQY
TRBV6-5 ASSYGGGQPQH
TRBV7-6 ASSPLDSRFGNTIY
TRBV7-9 ASSLVSGWHEQY
TRBV27 ASSLSMRDGYT
TRBV7-9 ASSRGVSQPQH
TRBV29-1 SVELDWGYGYT
TRBV7-9 ASSAGGPVYNEQF
TRBV6-2/TRBV6-3 ASSLTEGNEKLF
TRBV20-1 SLKSQGLYGYT
TRBV7-9 ASSPRTGIYEQY
TRBV27 ASSSGANVLT
TRBV9 ASSGQGGGNTGELF
TRBV7-9 ASSLHSGHYNEQF
TRBV7-2 ASSTWDSWDYGYT
TRBV2 ASVTGVTGELF
TRBV5-4 ASSLNLRDTEAF
TRBV24-1 ATSRLVGDTQY
TRBV15 ATSPINTGELF
TRBV27 ASSDSTGGLETQY
TRBV27 ASSSRRGNQPQH
TRBV6-5 ASRQGTGREQY
TRBV4-1 ASHPKGGGTSDIPGEKLF
TRBV5-4 ASSLATMNTEAF
TRBV29-1 SVEGSPGQGVYNEQF
TRBV9 ASSEGDTRGYEQY
TRBV4-1 ASSPTDSGWQPQH